The next 19 T cell receptor beta chains were all read from a single sample in a study of blood T cell repertoires in COVID-19. The method was immunoSEQ multiplex PCR; TCRdb's version includes in-frame clones alone and lacks a portion of them. The sample includes about 200,000 clones, 80% to 90% of them seen just once. The source material was PBMCs or T cells enriched from blood (not recorded which). All receptors derive from a woman aged 40 to 49 with acute COVID-19.

This clone was seen only once. J is TRBJ2-7 and V is TRBV9, with 10 bases identical to TRBD2. This CDR3 region has 15 residues. V gave up 0 bases and J gave up 5 bases; unmatched junction bases: 5. Germline CDR1 is SGDLS and CDR2 is YYNGEE. The CDR3 is CASSVVPSGRNEQYF. The CDR3 DNA sequence: TGTGCCAGCAGCGTAGTGCCTAGCGGGAGAAACGAGCAGTACTTC.

The CDR3 DNA follows: TGTGCCAGCAGTGTCGACGGGAATTCACCCCTCCACTTT. Amino acid sequence: CASSVDGNSPLHF. The genes are TRBV27 and TRBJ1-6; no firm D call. This CDR3 has 13 amino acids. CDR1 is MNHEY, CDR2 SMNVEV, per germline (reference sequence). Trimming took 5 bases from V and 7 from J, leaving 9 bases between them.

In this sample, this clone turned up once. The CDR3 nucleotides read TGTGCCAGCAGCCCAGCCGGGGGGGAGCAGTACTTC. Protein: CASSPAGGEQYF. The chain joins TRBV28 to TRBJ2-7; TRBD2 aligns across 7 bases. With V trimmed by 6 bases and J by 7 bases, 6 bases remained unmatched. The CDR3 extends over 12 amino acids. The germline CDR1 and CDR2 sequences are MDHEN and SYDVKM.

Only one count was recorded for this clone. The chain recombines TRBV7-3 with TRBJ1-1; tentatively, D is TRBD1 (5 bases). The CDR3 consists of 14 residues. Germline V gives CDR1 SGHTA, CDR2 FQGTGA. The ends were cut back, 5 bases at V and 0 bases at J, with 10 bases in the middle. This CDR3 is CASSHGGMNTEAFF. In nucleotides, the CDR3 is TGTGCCAGCAGCCACGGGGGTATGAACACTGAAGCTTTCTTT.

V gene TRBV19 combines with J gene TRBJ1-2; TRBD1 matches at 8 bases. The CDR3 is made up of 16 amino acids. J lost 4 bases, V lost 3 bases, and 10 bases had no gene match. The germline V gene encodes CDR1 LNHDA and CDR2 SQIVND (reference sequence). This chain's CDR3 is CASSIPTGGDLYGYTF. Here the CDR3 DNA reads TGTGCCAGTAGTATCCCCACAGGGGGGGACCTCTATGGCTACACCTTC.

This clone was seen only once. The gene calls are TRBV18 and TRBJ2-4; 7 bases are shared with TRBD1. CDR3 length: 12 residues. CDR1 and CDR2 from the germline V gene are KGHSH and LQKENI. V lost 6 bases to trimming and J lost 5 bases; unmatched junction nucleotides: 1. The CDR3 DNA follows: TGTGCCAGCTCCGGGACAGAAAACATTCAGTACTTC. Translation: CASSGTENIQYF.

The CDR3 DNA reads TGCGCCAGCAGCTTGGCCGGAGACAGGGGCAACGAGCAGTACTTC. Its translation is CASSLAGDRGNEQYF. The rearrangement links TRBV5-1 to TRBJ2-7; TRBD1 matches 8 bases. The CDR3 runs to 15 residues. Germline CDR1 SGHRS, CDR2 YFSETQ. V lost 0 bases, J lost 5 bases, and 7 bases stayed unmatched.

The V and J genes are TRBV6-5 and TRBJ2-1; a weak D match, TRBD2 (5 bases). CDR1 is MNHEY and CDR2 is SVGAGI in the germline V gene. The V end lost 7 bases, the J end lost 9 bases, and 13 bases lay between the germline ends. The CDR3 extends over 12 amino acids. CDR3 amino acids: CASTSTTLEQFF. The CDR3 region has the DNA TGTGCCAGCACCTCGACTACGCTTGAGCAGTTCTTC.

This chain uses TRBV3-1 (or the pseudogene TRBV3-2) with TRBJ1-1; D gene uncertain. CDR1 and CDR2 (germline): LGHDT, YNNKEL (reference sequence). The length of the CDR3 is 14 residues. V shed 1 base and J shed 1 base, with 7 bases lying between them. CDR3 region: CASSQVARNTEAFF. CDR3 DNA sequence: TGTGCCAGCAGCCAAGTTGCGAGGAACACTGAAGCTTTCTTT.

CDR3 loop: CASNSDGKNTEAFF. CDR3 bases: TGTGCCAGCAATTCGGACGGGAAGAACACTGAAGCTTTCTTT. V is TRBV28 and J is TRBJ1-1; no definite D call. Germline V gene sequence: CDR1 MDHEN, CDR2 SYDVKM. V lost 7 bases to trimming and J lost 1 base, with 13 bases between them. CDR3 size: 14 residues.

CDR3 protein: CASSPTQLAGSSYEQYF. CDR3 nucleotide sequence: TGCGCCAGCAGCCCAACACAACTAGCGGGCAGCTCCTACGAGCAGTACTTC. J is TRBJ2-7 and V is TRBV10-1, with TRBD2 identical over 9 bases. V lost 6 bases and J lost 0; bases outside the gene matches: 12. The CDR3 extends over 17 amino acids. The germline V gene has CDR1 WNHNN and CDR2 SYGVQD (reference sequence).

The chain has TRBV2 and TRBJ2-7; TRBD1 might be the D (6 bases). The germline CDR1 and CDR2 sequences are SNHLY and FYNNEI. The CDR3 loop spans 15 amino acids. V lost 4 bases and J lost 2, with 15 bases in between. CDR3 loop: CASSVQGSVAYEQYF. Here the CDR3 DNA reads TGTGCCAGCAGTGTCCAGGGGTCCGTCGCCTACGAGCAGTACTTC.

The V and J genes are TRBV12-5 and TRBJ2-7; D unresolved. V shed 1 base and J shed 3 bases, with 4 bases lying between them. The CDR3 is made up of 12 amino acids. Germline loops: CDR1 LGHNT, CDR2 FRNRAP. The CDR3 sequence is CASGLDYYEQYF. The DNA for the CDR3 is TGTGCTAGTGGTTTGGACTACTACGAGCAGTACTTC.

The chain links TRBV7-2 to TRBJ2-5, with D perhaps matching TRBD2 (6 bases). Germline lookup yields CDR1 SGHTA and CDR2 FQGNSA. The CDR3 length is 16 residues. Trimming left V 0 bases short and J 4 bases short, with 15 bases between. CDR3 residues: CASSLAGAGIRETQYF. The CDR3 DNA follows: TGTGCCAGCAGCTTAGCGGGCGCGGGAATCAGAGAGACCCAGTACTTC.

The V call is TRBV19, the J call TRBJ1-6; D possibly corresponds to TRBD1 (6 bases). The ends were cut back, 4 bases at V and 6 bases at J, with 16 bases in the middle. CDR1 LNHDA and CDR2 SQIVND come from the germline V gene (reference sequence). The CDR3 extends over 16 amino acids. Written as DNA, the CDR3 is TGTGCCAGTAGTACCCGGACAGCGCCGGGTAATTCACCCCTCCACTTT. Amino acids: CASSTRTAPGNSPLHF.

The chain joins TRBV19 to TRBJ1-1; D gene unclear. Germline values: CDR1 LNHDA, CDR2 SQIVND (reference sequence). This CDR3 is 13 amino acids long. With 5 bases removed from V and 6 bases from J, the gap between germline ends came to 13 bases. The CDR3 spells CASSGSSSAEAFF. The CDR3 DNA reads as TGTGCCAGTAGTGGCAGTTCTTCTGCTGAAGCTTTCTTT.

The V call is TRBV2, the J call TRBJ1-5; 7 bases map to TRBD1. This CDR3 has 17 amino acids. The V segment lost 6 bases and the J segment 2 bases; nucleotides outside the gene matches: 13. CDR1 is SNHLY and CDR2 is FYNNEI in the germline V gene. CDR3 amino acids: CASRGQNRGLGNQPQHF. In DNA form, the CDR3 reads TGTGCCAGCAGGGGCCAAAACAGGGGATTAGGCAATCAGCCCCAGCATTTT.

V usage is TRBV4-2 and J usage is TRBJ2-7, with D possibly TRBD2 on 5 matching bases. Looked up from germline, CDR1 is LGHNA and CDR2 is YNFKEQ. The V end was cut by 4 bases, the J end by 6 bases, with 13 bases between. There are 13 residues in the CDR3. The DNA for the CDR3 is TGTGCCAGCAGCCCTAATACTAGTCCCGAGCAGTACTTC. Its translation: CASSPNTSPEQYF.

The chain is built from TRBV2 and TRBJ1-5; a possible D gene is TRBD1 (5 bases). This CDR3 is built from 16 residues. Trimming left V 6 bases short and J 3 bases short, with 18 bases between. From germline, CDR1 is SNHLY and CDR2 FYNNEI. The CDR3 DNA follows: TGTGCCAGCAGACCACTCTTCGGAGGGGTCAATCAGCCCCAGCATTTT. Its translation: CASRPLFGGVNQPQHF. The variable domain in full, completed from reference TRBV2 and TRBJ1-5, reads EPEVTQTPSHQVTQMGQEVILRCVPISNHLYFYWYRQILGQKVEFLVSFYNNEISEKSEIFDDQFSVERPDGSNFTLKIRSTKLEDSAMYFCASRPLFGGVNQPQHFGDGTRLSIL.